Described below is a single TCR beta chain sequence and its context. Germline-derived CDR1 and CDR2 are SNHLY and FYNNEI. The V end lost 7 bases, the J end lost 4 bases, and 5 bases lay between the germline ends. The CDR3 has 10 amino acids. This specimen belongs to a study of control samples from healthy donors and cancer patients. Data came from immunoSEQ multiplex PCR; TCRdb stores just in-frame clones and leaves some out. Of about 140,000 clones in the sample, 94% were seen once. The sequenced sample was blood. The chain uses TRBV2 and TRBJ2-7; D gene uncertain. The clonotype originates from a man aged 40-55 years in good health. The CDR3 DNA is TGTGCCAGCATCGGGTACGAGCAGTACTTC. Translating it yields CASIGYEQYF.